Listed here are 8 T cell receptor beta chains from one sample, sequenced in a study of T cell responses to AZD1222 COVID-19 vaccine. Assay: immunoSEQ multiplex PCR; the TCRdb copy retains only in-frame clones and omits some. The sample has about 81,000 clones, about 91% seen once. The starting material was peripheral blood, obtained on day 0 of AZD1222 vaccination. The receptors originated from an adult in good health.

This rearrangement joins TRBV11-1 to TRBJ2-7, with D unresolved. CDR3 length equals 14 residues. V lost 1 base and J lost 4, with 11 bases in between. In germline, CDR1 is SGHAT, CDR2 FQDESV (reference sequence). CDR3 in amino acids: CASSLDGVAYEQYF. DNA of the CDR3: TGTGCCAGCAGCTTAGATGGGGTTGCGTACGAGCAGTACTTC.

The chain carries TRBV10-3 and TRBJ1-5, with 11 bases lining up with TRBD1. The CDR3 covers 17 residues. The germline V gene encodes CDR1 ENHRY and CDR2 SYGVKD. V lost 0 bases to trimming and J lost 7 bases; unmatched junction nucleotides: 8. The CDR3 sequence is CAISESLRDRGDQPQHF. The CDR3, as DNA: TGTGCCATCAGTGAGTCTCTGCGGGACAGGGGGGACCAGCCCCAGCATTTT.

V and J are TRBV6-2 or TRBV6-3 and TRBJ1-2; D ambiguous. The germline CDR1 and CDR2 sequences are MNHEY and SVGEGT. The CDR3 covers 12 residues. V was clipped by 4 bases and J by 6 bases, with 9 bases between them. The CDR3 spells CASSSGVNGYTF. As DNA, the CDR3 is TGTGCCAGCAGTTCTGGAGTTAATGGCTACACCTTC.

The chain carries TRBV18 and TRBJ2-6, with 12 nucleotides matching TRBD1. The germline CDR1 and CDR2 sequences are KGHSH and LQKENI. With 2 bases clipped from V and 4 bases from J, the junction kept 9 bases outside the gene matches. The CDR3 is 19 residues long. The DNA for the CDR3 is TGTGCCAGCTCACCAGTCCCGGGACAGGGGGCGTCCGGGGCCAACGTCCTGACTTTC. Encoded protein: CASSPVPGQGASGANVLTF. Based on the CDR3 plus reference TRBV18 and TRBJ2-6, the full variable domain is NAGVMQNPRHLVRRRGQEARLRCSPMKGHSHVYWYRQLPEEGLKFMVYLQKENIIDESGMPKERFSAEFPKEGPSILRIQQVVRGDSAAYFCASSPVPGQGASGANVLTFGAGSRLTVL.

The chain uses TRBV24-1 and TRBJ2-7; unclear D gene. Germline assignment: CDR1 KGHDR and CDR2 SFDVKD. V was pared by 2 bases and J by 6 bases, with 10 bases between. This CDR3 spans 13 amino acids. The CDR3 nucleotides are TGTGCCACCAGTGATTGGTCCCTCGGCGAGCAGTACTTC. Protein product: CATSDWSLGEQYF.

This clone appeared once. This sequence joins TRBV4-1 and TRBJ2-1; TRBD2 matches 13 bases. Trimming removed 1 base from V and 12 bases from J; junction bases left unmatched: 6. Germline-derived CDR1 and CDR2 are MGHRA and YSYEKL. The CDR3 runs to 15 residues. As DNA, the CDR3 is TGCGCCAGCAGCCAAGTGGGGACTAGCGGGGTACTGCAGTTCTTC. This sequence encodes CASSQVGTSGVLQFF.

The chain combines TRBV5-5 with TRBJ1-6; a possible D gene is TRBD1 (5 bases). Trimming shortened V by 4 bases and J by 14 bases, and 16 bases separated the two germline ends. The CDR3 consists of 13 residues. The V gene's germline CDR1 is SGHKS and CDR2 YYEKEE (reference sequence). The CDR3 DNA is TGTGCCAGCAGCCCCCGGGGCGACTCGACCCTCCACTTT. It specifies CASSPRGDSTLHF.

The rearrangement uses TRBV19 and TRBJ2-1, with 9 bases identical to TRBD1. V lost 4 bases, J lost 8 bases, and 9 bases stayed unmatched. The germline V gene encodes CDR1 LNHDA and CDR2 SQIVND (reference sequence). There are 15 residues in the CDR3. The CDR3 DNA is TGTGCCAGTAGTACGGGACAGGGTAACTTTGATGAGCAGTTCTTC. Its protein is CASSTGQGNFDEQFF.